This T cell receptor (beta chain) came from a study of cytomegalovirus exposure and HLA in healthy donors. Study background: Prior work identified roughly 120 million unique TCR beta sequences in roughly 190 million T cells. Study observations and caveats: It was reported that TCR beta sequences correctly inferred the HLA-A and HLA-B alleles for most subjects. Confirmation in vitro established that a few CMV-associated chains were specific for CMV antigens.

In regard to this clone: Its cognate antigen is unknown.

Primers: 60 Vbeta forward and 13 Jbeta reverse. The method was immunoSEQ multiplex PCR; TCRdb's version includes in-frame clones alone and lacks a portion of them. Recorded here are 100,000 to 150,000 clones; the top ten clones represent over 1.5%. Germline-derived CDR1 and CDR2 are LNHDA and SQIVND (reference sequence). Trimming left V 3 bases short and J 0 bases short, with 9 bases between. The CDR3 is 15 amino acids. The TCR comes from a woman in her forties in good health and CMV-seropositive. The chain combines TRBV19 with TRBJ2-1; D not certain. Sequenced input: PBMCs. CDR3 in DNA: TGTGCCAGTAGTATCTCGAGTACCTCCTACAATGAGCAGTTCTTC. Translated, it gives CASSISSTSYNEQFF.